This TCR beta chain originates from a study of tumor T cells in aggressive B-cell lymphoma. The CDR3 is made up of 16 amino acids. Per the germline V gene, CDR1 is SGHNT and CDR2 is YYREEE (reference sequence). V was pared by 4 bases and J by 5 bases, with 10 bases of the junction left unmatched. The repertoire was sequenced with immunoSEQ multiplex PCR; TCRdb's copy has only in-frame clones and lacks some. This sample carries approximately 12,000 clones, about 91% of them seen once, and the ten largest clones take 2.2%. This clone was counted once. Material: tumor tissue. The TCR was taken from an adult with diffuse large B cell lymphoma. The genes are TRBV5-4 and TRBJ1-5; 9 positions agree with TRBD1. CDR3 nucleotide sequence: TGTGCCAGCAGCCCCTATACGGGACAGGGACATCAGCCCCAGCATTTT. Residues: CASSPYTGQGHQPQHF.